This TCR beta chain was identified in a study of Ad26.COV2.S vaccination and SARS-CoV-2 variants. On the study more broadly: A COV1001 Ad26.COV2.S trial-arm participant provided the sample. Donor got 5x10^10 or 1x10^11 viral particles of Ad26.COV2.S. Study outcomes and limitations: For non-spike TCRs, breadth in vaccine recipients resembled that in placebo recipients.

With 2 bases removed from V and 1 base from J, the gap between germline ends came to 7 bases. This CDR3 is 14 amino acids long. CDR1 KGHDR and CDR2 SFDVKD come from the germline V gene. A note on this clone: The antigen remains unidentified.

Sample treatment: roughly 18 received Ad26.COV2.S at low or high dose, single or two shots; roughly five received placebo; per-sample allocation not given. Repertoires come from day 63 after the first vaccine or placebo injection. Cohort 1b enrolled adults aged 18-55 years in Boston. Assay used: immunoSEQ multiplex PCR; TCRdb lists only in-frame clones, some missing. The sample yields approximately 350,000 clones, roughly 80% seen once. The J gene is TRBJ1-1, the V gene TRBV24-1; D might be TRBD1 (5 bases). The sequences come from peripheral blood, collected in a trial of Ad26.COV2.S vaccine versus placebo. This receptor was taken from a person between 18 and 59 years old who received the Ad26.COV2.S COVID-19 vaccine or a placebo. This CDR3 reads CATSDSGGNTEAFF. The CDR3, as DNA: TGTGCCACCAGTGATTCTGGGGGGAACACTGAAGCTTTCTTT.